This T cell receptor (beta chain) was recorded in a study of patients and donors after allogeneic stem cell transplantation. The CDR3 extends over 14 amino acids. Germline V gives CDR1 LGHDT, CDR2 YNNKEL (reference sequence). Trimming took off 1 base at V and 7 bases at J, with 14 bases between the two ends. TCRdb re-derived calls from the RT-PCR reads in MiXCR, one entry per CDR3 protein. The sample has 190,000 or so distinct CDR3 sequences, roughly 38% seen once. The clonotype originates from a human donor who was either an allogeneic HSCT recipient or a stem cell or donor lymphocyte infusion donor (not recorded which). It is not recorded whose cells these are; they may come from a transplant donor. V usage is TRBV3-1 and J usage is TRBJ2-7, with D perhaps matching TRBD1 or TRBD2 (6 bases each). Specimen: blood, either unsorted or a sorted T cell fraction (not recorded which). Written as DNA, the CDR3 is TGTGCCAGCAGCCAAGGGAACGGAGGGGGGGAGCAGTACTTC. The encoded protein is CASSQGNGGGEQYF.